The 20 T cell receptor beta chains below all came from one sample that was sequenced in a study of shared clonotypes between healthy human individuals. Sequencing was performed with immunoSEQ multiplex PCR; in TCRdb, only in-frame clones are kept and a portion is missing. Of 780,000 or so clones in the sample, 72% were seen once. The sequenced sample consisted of memory CD4+ T cells sorted from blood. Subset indicated: CD45RA-negative fraction. All receptors come from a woman aged 25-40 years in good health.

The genes are TRBV19 and TRBJ2-7; TRBD1 matches 8 bases. V lost 3 bases to trimming and J lost 4 bases; unmatched junction nucleotides: 5. The CDR3 runs to 14 residues. Germline CDR1 reads LNHDA; CDR2 reads SQIVND (reference sequence). The CDR3 bases are TGTGCCAGTAGTATCGGACAGGGAGGTTACGAGCAGTACTTC. Translation: CASSIGQGGYEQYF. Filled out from reference TRBV19 and TRBJ2-7, the complete variable domain reads DGGITQSPKYLFRKEGQNVTLSCEQNLNHDAMYWYRQDPGQGLRLIYYSQIVNDFQKGDIAEGYSVSREKKESFPLTVTSAQKNPTAFYLCASSIGQGGYEQYFGPGTRLTVT.

The rearrangement links TRBV18 to TRBJ2-6, with 8 positions matching TRBD1. This CDR3 spans 18 amino acids. V shed 3 bases, J shed 3 bases, and the junction held 10 bases outside the gene matches. CDR1 and CDR2 (germline): KGHSH, LQKENI. The DNA for the CDR3 is TGTGCCAGCTCACCCATGGACAGGGTGCCTCATGGGGCCAACGTCCTGACTTTC. This gives the protein CASSPMDRVPHGANVLTF.

CDR3 DNA: TGTGCCACCTCTGATGCGGCGGGAGCATTTGATACGCAGTATTTT. Translation gives CATSDAAGAFDTQYF. The chain has TRBV28 and TRBJ2-3, with TRBD2 matching 7 bases. V was pared by 10 bases and J by 6 bases, with 16 bases of the junction left unmatched. CDR1 MDHEN and CDR2 SYDVKM come from the germline V gene. The CDR3 is made up of 15 amino acids.

This rearrangement joins TRBV5-1 to TRBJ2-2; 12 bases are a match to TRBD2. Per germline, CDR1 SGHRS and CDR2 YFSETQ. Trimming removed 5 bases from V and 6 bases from J; junction bases left unmatched: 8. CDR3 length: 16 amino acids. The CDR3 loop reads CASSLRTSGTAGELFF. The DNA of the CDR3 is TGCGCCAGCAGTTTGAGGACTAGCGGGACGGCCGGGGAGCTGTTTTTT.

Comments on this clone: Other DNA sequences of this sample code for an identical CDR3. V and J are TRBV18 and TRBJ2-7; 7 nucleotides match TRBD1. Trimming removed 3 bases from V and 2 bases from J; junction bases left unmatched: 1. This CDR3 region has 13 residues. Germline values: CDR1 KGHSH, CDR2 LQKENI. DNA of the CDR3: TGTGCCAGCTCACCGGGACAGACCTACGAGCAGTACTTC. Its protein is CASSPGQTYEQYF.

The V gene is TRBV19, the J gene TRBJ2-4; D unclear. Trimming removed 0 bases at V and 13 bases at J, with 10 bases between. In germline, CDR1 is LNHDA, CDR2 SQIVND (reference sequence). The length of the CDR3 is 12 residues. CDR3 coding DNA: TGTGCCAGTAGTATAGATCCCGCCCTGCAGTACTTC. Its translation is CASSIDPALQYF. Looking up the rest from reference TRBV19 and TRBJ2-4 gives the full variable domain: DGGITQSPKYLFRKEGQNVTLSCEQNLNHDAMYWYRQDPGQGLRLIYYSQIVNDFQKGDIAEGYSVSREKKESFPLTVTSAQKNPTAFYLCASSIDPALQYFGAGTRLSVL.

This clone was counted many times. V and J are TRBV25-1 and TRBJ2-7; D unresolved. V was shortened by 8 bases and J by 0 bases, with 20 bases between the two germline ends. This CDR3 spans 16 amino acids. The germline V gene has CDR1 MGHDK and CDR2 SYGVNS. In DNA form, the CDR3 reads TGTGCCAGCGCCTCCTCCCTCGGACCGAGCTCCTACGAGCAGTACTTC. This gives the protein CASASSLGPSSYEQYF.

The chain recombines TRBV18 with TRBJ2-7; D possibly uses TRBD1 or TRBD2 (5 bases each). V was shortened by 2 bases and J by 2 bases, with 13 bases between the two germline ends. Germline V CDR1 and CDR2: KGHSH, LQKENI. This CDR3 is built from 15 residues. CDR3: CASSPGAGRAYEQYF. The CDR3 bases are TGTGCCAGCTCACCAGGGGCGGGCAGGGCCTACGAGCAGTACTTC.

In nucleotides, the CDR3 is TGCAGCGTTGAAGACCGCGCTGGACTAGCGGGATCTCGCTCCTACGAGCAGTACTTC. Its translation: CSVEDRAGLAGSRSYEQYF. The V call is TRBV29-1, the J call TRBJ2-7, with 12 bases fitting TRBD2. J was trimmed by 0 bases and V by 0 bases; bases with no gene match: 12. The CDR3 is 19 amino acids. The germline CDR1 and CDR2 sequences are SQVTM and ANQGSEA.

This clone was seen at least ten times. The rearrangement joins TRBV28 to TRBJ2-7; 7 bases fit TRBD1. Per the germline V gene, CDR1 is MDHEN and CDR2 is SYDVKM. V trimming: 6 bases; J trimming: 0 bases; junction bases outside the gene matches: 2. The CDR3 is 13 residues long. As DNA, the CDR3 is TGTGCCAGCAGGACAGGGACCTCCTACGAGCAGTACTTC. Amino acid sequence: CASRTGTSYEQYF.

V gene TRBV4-2 combines with J gene TRBJ2-7, with TRBD2 matching over 9 bases. The germline V gene encodes CDR1 LGHNA and CDR2 YNFKEQ. This CDR3 has 16 residues. V shed 3 bases and J 4 bases; nucleotides not matched to a gene: 10. Here the CDR3 reads CASSHTASGIAYEQYF. In nucleotides, the CDR3 is TGTGCCAGCAGCCATACGGCTAGCGGGATTGCGTACGAGCAGTACTTC.

This clone was seen only once. The sample carries other DNA sequences with the same CDR3. The CDR3 loop reads CASSSTGMNTEAFF. Written as DNA, the CDR3 is TGTGCCAGCTCATCGACAGGTATGAACACTGAAGCTTTCTTT. The chain recombines TRBV18 with TRBJ1-1, with a weak D call TRBD1 (6 bases). The length of the CDR3 is 14 residues. The germline V and J ends were trimmed by 5 bases and 0 bases, with 10 bases remaining between them. CDR1 KGHSH and CDR2 LQKENI come from the germline V gene.

The chain recombines TRBV7-9 with TRBJ2-3, with unresolved D. This CDR3 is 14 amino acids long. Germline CDR1 reads SEHNR; CDR2 reads FQNEAQ (reference sequence). Trimming cost V 4 bases and J 6 bases, with 14 bases left between them. The CDR3 DNA reads as TGTGCCAGCAGCTCGGAGAAGGCCTCGGATACGCAGTATTTT. Protein product: CASSSEKASDTQYF.

The chain joins TRBV6-9 to TRBJ1-1; no clear D gene. Deletions cut 7 bases from V and 1 base from J, with 16 bases between. CDR1 is MNHGY, CDR2 SVAAGI, per germline. This CDR3 is 15 amino acids long. The CDR3 DNA reads TGTGCCAGCACCGAGCAGCCCGTTGAGAACACTGAAGCTTTCTTT. Protein sequence: CASTEQPVENTEAFF.

The genes are TRBV19 and TRBJ2-1; no definite D call. Germline CDR1 LNHDA, CDR2 SQIVND (reference sequence). V dropped 3 bases and J dropped 5 bases, with 11 bases sitting between them. This CDR3 is built from 14 residues. The CDR3 is CASSILKVDNEQFF. DNA for the CDR3: TGTGCCAGTAGTATCCTTAAGGTGGACAATGAGCAGTTCTTC.

To note about this clone: Other DNA sequences in the sample encode the same CDR3. V usage is TRBV11-2 and J usage is TRBJ2-7, with D uncertain. V was clipped by 5 bases and J by 2 bases, with 10 bases between them. The CDR3 loop spans 13 amino acids. The V gene's germline CDR1 is SGHAT and CDR2 FQNNGV. The CDR3 protein is CASSPYLTYEQYF. In DNA, the CDR3 is TGTGCCAGCAGCCCATACTTAACCTACGAGCAGTACTTC.

The rearrangement joins TRBV6-5 to TRBJ2-2, with D perhaps matching TRBD2 (6 bases). CDR1 MNHEY and CDR2 SVGAGI come from the germline V gene. V was cut by 4 bases and J by 8 bases, with 11 bases left in between. The CDR3 totals 13 residues. CDR3 bases: TGTGCCAGCAGTTCCCTCGGGAGAGGGGAGCTGTTTTTT. Its translation: CASSSLGRGELFF.

The V call is TRBV7-2, the J call TRBJ2-2, with TRBD2 matching over 10 bases. The CDR3 runs to 15 residues. Looked up from germline, CDR1 is SGHTA and CDR2 is FQGNSA. Unmatched junction bases numbered 2, after V lost 6 bases and J lost 1 base. As DNA, the CDR3 is TGTGCCAGCAGGGGACTAGCGCGGAACACCGGGGAGCTGTTTTTT. Encoded protein: CASRGLARNTGELFF.

The chain joins TRBV6-6 to TRBJ1-2; unclear D gene. Trimming shortened V by 6 bases and J by 4 bases, and 9 bases separated the two germline ends. Germline CDR1 reads MNHNY; CDR2 reads SVGAGI (reference sequence). The CDR3 runs to 12 residues. CDR3 sequence: CASRIMTYGYTF. The CDR3, as DNA: TGTGCCAGCAGGATAATGACCTATGGCTACACCTTC.

The gene calls are TRBV4-2 and TRBJ1-1; D gene unclear. The CDR3 spans 11 residues. V lost 0 bases and J lost 11, with 7 bases in between. Germline V gene data show CDR1 as LGHNA and CDR2 as YNFKEQ. The CDR3 nucleotides read TGTGCCAGCAGCCAAGATTCCAGCGCTTTCTTT. Protein product: CASSQDSSAFF.